The sequence of this T cell receptor beta chain was determined in a study of regulatory T cells in long-lasting Graves disease. As regards this clonotype: It differs at one base from a far larger clone, so likely a read error.

V dropped 1 base and J dropped 10 bases, with 23 bases sitting between them. This CDR3 region has 17 residues. CDR1 and CDR2 from the germline V gene are SGHAT and FQNNGV. Both iRepertoire HTBI primers and Arm-PCR of CDR3 regions were used to build the TCR beta libraries. Original handling: Looking across samples, the authors found some 67 TRBV and some 13 TRBJ segments. Each CDR3 protein is one row after TCRdb ran MiXCR on the multiplex PCR reads. These V and J calls derive from TCRdb rather than the authors' analysis. The data show about 420,000 distinct CDR3 sequences, less than 20% seen once. The sample's time point: newly diagnosed GD, antithyroid drugs for less than 3 months. PBMC RNA was the source of the TCR library. These same records also appear under a second study, on T cells in Graves' hyperthyroidism and ophthalmopathy. That study adds: Ophthalmopathy onset followed model prediction by a median approximately six months.

The sequencing used peripheral blood mononuclear cells (PBMCs), collected at new diagnosis, from a patient treated with antithyroid drugs. The chain is built from TRBV11-2 and TRBJ2-1, with unresolved D. This receptor was obtained from a woman aged 18-30 years with Graves disease. This CDR3 reads CASSLVLATVDGIEQFF. CDR3 in DNA: TGTGCCAGCAGCTTAGTCCTGGCAACAGTTGATGGAATCGAGCAGTTCTTC. Drawing the rest from reference TRBV11-2 and TRBJ2-1, the complete variable domain is EAGVAQSPRYKIIEKRQSVAFWCNPISGHATLYWYQQILGQGPKLLIQFQNNGVVDDSQLPKDRFSAERLKGVDSTLKIQPAKLEDSAVYLCASSLVLATVDGIEQFFGPGTRLTVL.